This TCR beta chain emerged from a study of T-cell memory formation after mild COVID-19 (dated by TCRdb to the early 2020s). Regarding the research as a whole: TCR sequence clusters from the two donors were largely donor specific. Two young, previously healthy adult volunteers made up the cohort, one male and one female. Longitudinal TCRalpha and TCRbeta repertoire sequencing tracked T-cell clones expanding and contracting after mild COVID-19 in a couple of donors. What the work shows at the level of the full study, not this receptor alone: Clones that contracted from day 15 to 85 showed balanced CD4/CD8 phenotypes, whereas a second wave of clones that expanded from day 15 to 37 leaned towards CD4+. Some responding clones were detected in pre-infection memory, which suggested that pre-existing cross-reactive memory T cells had joined the SARS-CoV-2 response. Contracting CD4+ clones appeared mostly in the CM and EM memory subsets, whereas CD8+ clones were enriched in EMRA. SARS-CoV-2 specificity of the second-wave clones peaking on day 37 was not confirmed. Only a couple of mild cases were covered by the study, and larger cohorts that include severe cases with pre-infection samples were considered necessary.

The table lists this clonotype with a few counts. This receptor's antigen is unknown. It has no much larger one-base neighbor in the sample; base qualities were not kept. TCRdb shows the sequencer as Illumina NovaSeq 6000. TCRalpha and TCRbeta cDNA libraries were constructed by 5'RACE with constant-segment primers, with sample barcodes and unique molecular identifiers being introduced. RNA was extracted from every sample with Trizol reagent. Amplification of the libraries took two PCR steps, and the second step added a second sample barcode plus Illumina TruSeq adapters. Sequencing of the libraries was done on an Illumina NovaSeq, producing 2 x 150 bp paired-end reads. The study's own analysis went as follows. With migec v1.2.7, reads were demultiplexed and then collapsed into UMI-guided consensus sequences. Using mixcr v2.1.11, UMI consensuses were aligned to TRA and TRB V and J templates and then assembled into clonotypes. A clonotype was counted as expanded or contracted only when both edgeR and NoisET called the clonotype significant, with the noise models trained on biological replicates. edgeR calls used a false discovery rate-adjusted p below 0.01 and a log2 fold-change threshold of 1. PCA with hierarchical clustering of max-normalized trajectories of the 1000 most abundant clonotypes was used as exploratory dynamics analysis. Separately sequenced CD4+ and CD8+ repertoires were used to assign a CD4 or CD8 phenotype to each responding clone. TCRdb trimmed public reads at Q25 via fastp, called clones via MiXCR and kept in-frame beta chains. Rows with one shared CDR3 protein collapse into an entry with the most common genes and DNA. The V and J calls here are based on TCRdb, not the publication. Present in this sample are hundreds of thousands of distinct CDR3 sequences, 15% to 20% of which were seen just once. The leading ten clones occupy around 12% of the sample.

Ficoll-Paque density gradient centrifugation was the method used to isolate PBMCs. Trimming leaves V shorter by 6 bases and J shorter by 1 base, with the junction holding 5 bases beyond the gene matches. The cysteine opens and the phenylalanine closes a CDR3 of 15 amino acids. The entry retains the CDR3 DNA only, 45 bases that are in frame from base 1. The germline V gene gives CDR1 as MNHEY and CDR2 as SVGEGT. Rearrangement joined TRBV6-2 or TRBV6-3 to TRBJ2-7; a stretch of 11 junction bases matches TRBD2. This sequence was found in an adult woman who had mild COVID-19 (a few samples of this study predate the infection). The sample titles of this study are shuffled in the database, so cell type and time point are left out; the donor was told from shared clones. The source material was PBMCs or a T cell subset sorted from them (not recorded which). The CDR3 sequence is CASRLAGDMSYEQYF. In nucleotides, the sequence is TGTGCCAGCAGACTAGCGGGAGACATGTCCTACGAGCAGTACTTC.